Sequencing of this T cell receptor beta chain was carried out in a study of blood T cell repertoires in COVID-19. Profiling relied on immunoSEQ multiplex PCR, and the TCRdb table lists in-frame clones only, not all of them. The table includes approximately 100,000 clones, roughly 82% detected once. The CDR3 loop spans 16 amino acids. Germline V gene lookup returns CDR1 SGDLS and CDR2 YYNGEE. The V gene lost 3 bases and the J gene lost 0 bases, with 15 bases spanning the gap. The sample consisted of peripheral blood. The rearrangement uses TRBV9 and TRBJ1-1; D perhaps matches TRBD1 (5 bases). The clonotype comes from a human donor in a cohort sampled during active COVID-19. DNA for the CDR3: TGTGCCAGCAGCGCTGCCCCGACAGAAATGAACACTGAAGCTTTCTTT. It encodes CASSAAPTEMNTEAFF.